Sequencing of this T cell receptor (beta chain) was carried out in a study of T cells in Graves' hyperthyroidism and ophthalmopathy. The ends were cut back, 5 bases at V and 9 bases at J, with 17 bases in the middle. The CDR3 extends over 13 amino acids. CDR1 and CDR2 from the germline V gene are DFQATT and SNEGSKA (reference sequence). Study findings and constraints: Ophthalmopathy was distinguished from stable hyperthyroidism by 13 V-J signatures.

Using 9.5 to 10 ml of fresh peripheral blood, PBMCs were prepared. This clonotype came up a few times. No antigen is known for it. It was RNA transcripts that yielded the amplified TCR beta CDR3 regions. The HTBI primer set was used in a first-round RT-PCR of the TCR CDR3. TCRdb re-analysed the multiplex PCR reads in MiXCR, keeping a single row per CDR3 protein. The sample shows about 640,000 distinct CDR3 sequences, about 20% of them seen only once. Sequenced sample: blood. This clonotype was sampled from a man aged 30 to 39 with Graves' ophthalmopathy. The V and J genes are TRBV20-1 and TRBJ2-1; the D gene is possibly TRBD1 (6 bases). This CDR3 is CSAPTTGRGEQFF. CDR3 in DNA: TGCAGTGCTCCCACTACAGGGCGCGGTGAGCAGTTCTTC.